These 3 T cell receptor beta chains were sequenced from one sample in a study of coeliac disease (dated by TCRdb to 2022 to 2024). These receptors have no identified antigens. Findings and caveats that apply to the study as a whole: Active coeliac intraepithelial and lamina propria samples had lower TRB and TRG repertoire clonality than controls, suggesting that diverse T cells were recruited.

The library was obtained by the immunoSEQ multiplex PCR assay. TCRdb provides this immuneACCESS table in a form limited to in-frame rearrangements. Some clones are lacking; in checked studies, under half of them reflect an unresolved V gene, and why the rest are absent is not known. Counted in this sample were 3,000 to 4,000 clones; around 71% of them appeared once. In total, the top ten clones hold around 5.7% of the sample. The sample taken for sequencing was intraepithelial lymphocytes from the gut. Read against the paper, the sample's cell subset or site label means: intraepithelial cell (IEC) fraction of small intestinal biopsy. The receptors shown here come from a woman in her sixties or seventies with active celiac disease.

The rearrangement links TRBV19 to TRBJ2-1, with TRBD2 matching over 7 bases. The CDR3 has 15 amino acids. Germline CDR1 reads LNHDA; CDR2 reads SQIVND (reference sequence). The J segment lost 10 bases and the V segment lost 4 bases, leaving 13 bases of the junction unmatched. CDR3: CASSSGLEKRREQFF. The CDR3 DNA is TGTGCCAGTAGTAGCGGACTAGAGAAAAGAAGGGAGCAGTTCTTC.

This clone has a handful of counts. The chain uses TRBV7-9 and TRBJ2-1, with TRBD1 matching over 9 bases. V trimming: 3 bases; J trimming: 3 bases; junction bases outside the gene matches: 6. The CDR3 totals 16 residues. Germline V gene data show CDR1 as SEHNR and CDR2 as FQNEAQ (reference sequence). Here the CDR3 reads CASSLWDRVYYNEQFF. The CDR3 DNA follows: TGTGCCAGCAGCTTGTGGGACAGGGTCTACTACAATGAGCAGTTCTTC.

V gene TRBV27 combines with J gene TRBJ1-1; 7 nucleotides agree with TRBD1. In germline, CDR1 is MNHEY, CDR2 SMNVEV (reference sequence). This CDR3 spans 14 amino acids. V shed 3 bases, J shed 4 bases, and the junction held 5 bases outside the gene matches. Here the CDR3 DNA reads TGTGCCAGCAGTTTCCCACAGGGGATCACTGAAGCTTTCTTT. The encoded protein is CASSFPQGITEAFF.